Listed below are T cell receptor beta chains from one sample, sequenced in a study of T cell responses to AZD1222 COVID-19 vaccine. Sequencing was performed with immunoSEQ multiplex PCR; in TCRdb, only in-frame clones are kept and a portion is missing. The sample has about 120,000 clones; 87% are singletons. The source material was peripheral blood, sampled on day 0 of AZD1222 vaccination. These receptor sequences come from an adult in good health. The CDR3 runs from the conserved cysteine through the conserved F or W. A D gene is named only where the DNA matches it firmly. Expanded clones are given a class, and other clones once, few, many or no size at all.

-	16	TRBV19	TRBJ1-1	once	TGTGCCAGTAGTATGGCCCCGGAGGGAGAAAACACTGAAGCTTTCTTT	CASSMAPEGENTEAFF
-	15	TRBV7-2	TRBJ2-5	-	TGTGCCAGCAGCTTAGAATACAGCGACCCTGGGAGCCAGTACTTC	CASSLEYSDPGSQYF
-	16	TRBV24-1	TRBJ2-3	-	TGTGCCACCAGTGATTTAGGAGGGGGCCACACAGATACGCAGTATTTT	CATSDLGGGHTDTQYF
TRBD1	13	TRBV3-1/TRBV3-2	TRBJ1-5	-	TGTGCCAGCGGAGGGACAGGGAATCAGCCCCAGCATTTT	CASGGTGNQPQHF
TRBD1	14	TRBV28	TRBJ2-7	-	TGTGCCAGCAGCCTTGGGGACAGGGACTACGAGCAGTACTTC	CASSLGDRDYEQYF
-	17	TRBV3-1/TRBV3-2	TRBJ1-1	-	TGTGCCAGCAGGCTTACTCGGGGGCAAAGGGGGGACACTGAAGCTTTCTTT	CASRLTRGQRGDTEAFF
-	14	TRBV29-1	TRBJ1-1	few	TGCAGCGTTGTCGGGTCGGGGATCAACACAAGGGCTTTCTTT	CSVVGSGINTRAFF
-	13	TRBV24-1	TRBJ2-7	once	TGTGCCACCCGGGACACAAGCACCCACGAGCAGTACTTC	CATRDTSTHEQYF
-	15	TRBV18	TRBJ2-7	-	TGTGCCAGCTCACCCAATGGACAGCCTTCCTACGAGCAGTACTTC	CASSPNGQPSYEQYF
-	17	TRBV19	TRBJ1-5	few	TGTGCCAGTAGTATAGTATTTCGGAGGGCTAGCAATCAGCCCCAGCATTTT	CASSIVFRRASNQPQHF
-	14	TRBV7-2	TRBJ2-5	-	TGTGCCAGCAGGCGCTCGGGGACCCAAGAGACCCAGTACTTC	CASRRSGTQETQYF
TRBD1	13	TRBV30	TRBJ2-5	-	TGTGCCTCTGACAGGGGTGGTGGAGAGACCCAGTACTTC	CASDRGGGETQYF
-	13	TRBV30	TRBJ1-5	-	TGTGCCTGGAGTGTACGGGGCCGGGAGCCCCAGCATTTT	CAWSVRGREPQHF
TRBD2	15	TRBV9	TRBJ2-7	-	TGTGCCAGCAGCGTAGCAGGGACTAGCGTACACGAGCAGTACTTC	CASSVAGTSVHEQYF
-	12	TRBV3-1/TRBV3-2	TRBJ2-2	-	TGTGCCAGCAGCCGCGGATCTGGGGAGCTGTTTTTT	CASSRGSGELFF
-	14	TRBV6-5	TRBJ1-5	-	-	CASTSGAAGQPQHF
-	13	TRBV19	TRBJ2-5	once	TGTGCCAGTAGTATGACGTTTCAGGAGACCCAGTACTTC	CASSMTFQETQYF
TRBD1	13	TRBV28	TRBJ1-6	-	TGTGCCAGCAGATACAGGGGTTCATCACCCCTCCACTTT	CASRYRGSSPLHF
-	15	TRBV6-5	TRBJ2-7	-	TGTGCCAGCAGTTACGAGGCTAGTGGGGCCTACGAGCAGTACTTC	CASSYEASGAYEQYF
-	14	TRBV6-5	TRBJ2-5	-	TGTGCCAGCAGTTACTCTGCTGGGCGGGAGACCCAGTACTTC	CASSYSAGRETQYF
-	15	TRBV6-5	TRBJ2-7	-	TGTGCCAGCAGTTACTCGCCCGTTGAATACTACGAGCAGTACTTC	CASSYSPVEYYEQYF
-	13	TRBV7-9	TRBJ2-1	-	TGTGCCAGCAGCCCAGGCAGGGCAAATGAGCAGTTCTTC	CASSPGRANEQFF
TRBD1	15	TRBV2	TRBJ2-7	-	TGTGCCAGCAGGGTCTCCGGGACAGGGGGCTTCGAGCAGTACTTC	CASRVSGTGGFEQYF
TRBD2	18	TRBV27	TRBJ2-2	-	TGTGCCAGCAGTCCTCTCGGACTAGCGGGCTTGAACACCGGGGAGCTGTTTTTT	CASSPLGLAGLNTGELFF
TRBD2	16	TRBV13	TRBJ2-7	-	TGTGCCAGCAGCCAGACTAGCGGGGGATCCGACTACGAGCAGTACTTC	CASSQTSGGSDYEQYF
-	14	TRBV5-1	TRBJ1-5	-	TGCGCCAGCAGCTTGCTGCCGGAAAATCAGCCCCAGCATTTT	CASSLLPENQPQHF
-	13	TRBV19	TRBJ1-5	once	TGTGCCAGTAGTAAGGACGGGGATCAGCCCCAGCATTTT	CASSKDGDQPQHF